This entry concerns a single TCR beta chain. Its antigen remains unknown. Germline V gene sequence: CDR1 DFQATT, CDR2 SNEGSKA (reference sequence). The CDR3 runs to 14 residues. Trimming removed 0 bases at V and 2 bases at J, with 11 bases between. These data originate in a study of blood T cells in healthy people across ages. Points from the study as a whole: The recorded TCR beta diversity per million T cells decreased in a roughly linear manner with age.

Per sample, extraction of total RNA gave at least 5 micrograms in every case. Combining a sample-barcoded 5' primer with a J-beta primer mix, a second PCR ran for about 6 to 11 cycles. TCRdb redid the calling of the 5' RACE reads with MiXCR, one entry per CDR3 protein. The repertoire has some 1,800,000 distinct CDR3 sequences, about two fifths of them found once; the top ten carry approximately 22%. The source of this sequence is a human donor in good health. Sequenced input: blood. This chain joins TRBV20-1 and TRBJ2-7, with D possibly matching TRBD1 (5 bases). For the CDR3, the DNA is TGCAGTGCTAGAGATTACAGGACGCCCTACGAGCAGTACTTC. This translates into CSARDYRTPYEQYF.